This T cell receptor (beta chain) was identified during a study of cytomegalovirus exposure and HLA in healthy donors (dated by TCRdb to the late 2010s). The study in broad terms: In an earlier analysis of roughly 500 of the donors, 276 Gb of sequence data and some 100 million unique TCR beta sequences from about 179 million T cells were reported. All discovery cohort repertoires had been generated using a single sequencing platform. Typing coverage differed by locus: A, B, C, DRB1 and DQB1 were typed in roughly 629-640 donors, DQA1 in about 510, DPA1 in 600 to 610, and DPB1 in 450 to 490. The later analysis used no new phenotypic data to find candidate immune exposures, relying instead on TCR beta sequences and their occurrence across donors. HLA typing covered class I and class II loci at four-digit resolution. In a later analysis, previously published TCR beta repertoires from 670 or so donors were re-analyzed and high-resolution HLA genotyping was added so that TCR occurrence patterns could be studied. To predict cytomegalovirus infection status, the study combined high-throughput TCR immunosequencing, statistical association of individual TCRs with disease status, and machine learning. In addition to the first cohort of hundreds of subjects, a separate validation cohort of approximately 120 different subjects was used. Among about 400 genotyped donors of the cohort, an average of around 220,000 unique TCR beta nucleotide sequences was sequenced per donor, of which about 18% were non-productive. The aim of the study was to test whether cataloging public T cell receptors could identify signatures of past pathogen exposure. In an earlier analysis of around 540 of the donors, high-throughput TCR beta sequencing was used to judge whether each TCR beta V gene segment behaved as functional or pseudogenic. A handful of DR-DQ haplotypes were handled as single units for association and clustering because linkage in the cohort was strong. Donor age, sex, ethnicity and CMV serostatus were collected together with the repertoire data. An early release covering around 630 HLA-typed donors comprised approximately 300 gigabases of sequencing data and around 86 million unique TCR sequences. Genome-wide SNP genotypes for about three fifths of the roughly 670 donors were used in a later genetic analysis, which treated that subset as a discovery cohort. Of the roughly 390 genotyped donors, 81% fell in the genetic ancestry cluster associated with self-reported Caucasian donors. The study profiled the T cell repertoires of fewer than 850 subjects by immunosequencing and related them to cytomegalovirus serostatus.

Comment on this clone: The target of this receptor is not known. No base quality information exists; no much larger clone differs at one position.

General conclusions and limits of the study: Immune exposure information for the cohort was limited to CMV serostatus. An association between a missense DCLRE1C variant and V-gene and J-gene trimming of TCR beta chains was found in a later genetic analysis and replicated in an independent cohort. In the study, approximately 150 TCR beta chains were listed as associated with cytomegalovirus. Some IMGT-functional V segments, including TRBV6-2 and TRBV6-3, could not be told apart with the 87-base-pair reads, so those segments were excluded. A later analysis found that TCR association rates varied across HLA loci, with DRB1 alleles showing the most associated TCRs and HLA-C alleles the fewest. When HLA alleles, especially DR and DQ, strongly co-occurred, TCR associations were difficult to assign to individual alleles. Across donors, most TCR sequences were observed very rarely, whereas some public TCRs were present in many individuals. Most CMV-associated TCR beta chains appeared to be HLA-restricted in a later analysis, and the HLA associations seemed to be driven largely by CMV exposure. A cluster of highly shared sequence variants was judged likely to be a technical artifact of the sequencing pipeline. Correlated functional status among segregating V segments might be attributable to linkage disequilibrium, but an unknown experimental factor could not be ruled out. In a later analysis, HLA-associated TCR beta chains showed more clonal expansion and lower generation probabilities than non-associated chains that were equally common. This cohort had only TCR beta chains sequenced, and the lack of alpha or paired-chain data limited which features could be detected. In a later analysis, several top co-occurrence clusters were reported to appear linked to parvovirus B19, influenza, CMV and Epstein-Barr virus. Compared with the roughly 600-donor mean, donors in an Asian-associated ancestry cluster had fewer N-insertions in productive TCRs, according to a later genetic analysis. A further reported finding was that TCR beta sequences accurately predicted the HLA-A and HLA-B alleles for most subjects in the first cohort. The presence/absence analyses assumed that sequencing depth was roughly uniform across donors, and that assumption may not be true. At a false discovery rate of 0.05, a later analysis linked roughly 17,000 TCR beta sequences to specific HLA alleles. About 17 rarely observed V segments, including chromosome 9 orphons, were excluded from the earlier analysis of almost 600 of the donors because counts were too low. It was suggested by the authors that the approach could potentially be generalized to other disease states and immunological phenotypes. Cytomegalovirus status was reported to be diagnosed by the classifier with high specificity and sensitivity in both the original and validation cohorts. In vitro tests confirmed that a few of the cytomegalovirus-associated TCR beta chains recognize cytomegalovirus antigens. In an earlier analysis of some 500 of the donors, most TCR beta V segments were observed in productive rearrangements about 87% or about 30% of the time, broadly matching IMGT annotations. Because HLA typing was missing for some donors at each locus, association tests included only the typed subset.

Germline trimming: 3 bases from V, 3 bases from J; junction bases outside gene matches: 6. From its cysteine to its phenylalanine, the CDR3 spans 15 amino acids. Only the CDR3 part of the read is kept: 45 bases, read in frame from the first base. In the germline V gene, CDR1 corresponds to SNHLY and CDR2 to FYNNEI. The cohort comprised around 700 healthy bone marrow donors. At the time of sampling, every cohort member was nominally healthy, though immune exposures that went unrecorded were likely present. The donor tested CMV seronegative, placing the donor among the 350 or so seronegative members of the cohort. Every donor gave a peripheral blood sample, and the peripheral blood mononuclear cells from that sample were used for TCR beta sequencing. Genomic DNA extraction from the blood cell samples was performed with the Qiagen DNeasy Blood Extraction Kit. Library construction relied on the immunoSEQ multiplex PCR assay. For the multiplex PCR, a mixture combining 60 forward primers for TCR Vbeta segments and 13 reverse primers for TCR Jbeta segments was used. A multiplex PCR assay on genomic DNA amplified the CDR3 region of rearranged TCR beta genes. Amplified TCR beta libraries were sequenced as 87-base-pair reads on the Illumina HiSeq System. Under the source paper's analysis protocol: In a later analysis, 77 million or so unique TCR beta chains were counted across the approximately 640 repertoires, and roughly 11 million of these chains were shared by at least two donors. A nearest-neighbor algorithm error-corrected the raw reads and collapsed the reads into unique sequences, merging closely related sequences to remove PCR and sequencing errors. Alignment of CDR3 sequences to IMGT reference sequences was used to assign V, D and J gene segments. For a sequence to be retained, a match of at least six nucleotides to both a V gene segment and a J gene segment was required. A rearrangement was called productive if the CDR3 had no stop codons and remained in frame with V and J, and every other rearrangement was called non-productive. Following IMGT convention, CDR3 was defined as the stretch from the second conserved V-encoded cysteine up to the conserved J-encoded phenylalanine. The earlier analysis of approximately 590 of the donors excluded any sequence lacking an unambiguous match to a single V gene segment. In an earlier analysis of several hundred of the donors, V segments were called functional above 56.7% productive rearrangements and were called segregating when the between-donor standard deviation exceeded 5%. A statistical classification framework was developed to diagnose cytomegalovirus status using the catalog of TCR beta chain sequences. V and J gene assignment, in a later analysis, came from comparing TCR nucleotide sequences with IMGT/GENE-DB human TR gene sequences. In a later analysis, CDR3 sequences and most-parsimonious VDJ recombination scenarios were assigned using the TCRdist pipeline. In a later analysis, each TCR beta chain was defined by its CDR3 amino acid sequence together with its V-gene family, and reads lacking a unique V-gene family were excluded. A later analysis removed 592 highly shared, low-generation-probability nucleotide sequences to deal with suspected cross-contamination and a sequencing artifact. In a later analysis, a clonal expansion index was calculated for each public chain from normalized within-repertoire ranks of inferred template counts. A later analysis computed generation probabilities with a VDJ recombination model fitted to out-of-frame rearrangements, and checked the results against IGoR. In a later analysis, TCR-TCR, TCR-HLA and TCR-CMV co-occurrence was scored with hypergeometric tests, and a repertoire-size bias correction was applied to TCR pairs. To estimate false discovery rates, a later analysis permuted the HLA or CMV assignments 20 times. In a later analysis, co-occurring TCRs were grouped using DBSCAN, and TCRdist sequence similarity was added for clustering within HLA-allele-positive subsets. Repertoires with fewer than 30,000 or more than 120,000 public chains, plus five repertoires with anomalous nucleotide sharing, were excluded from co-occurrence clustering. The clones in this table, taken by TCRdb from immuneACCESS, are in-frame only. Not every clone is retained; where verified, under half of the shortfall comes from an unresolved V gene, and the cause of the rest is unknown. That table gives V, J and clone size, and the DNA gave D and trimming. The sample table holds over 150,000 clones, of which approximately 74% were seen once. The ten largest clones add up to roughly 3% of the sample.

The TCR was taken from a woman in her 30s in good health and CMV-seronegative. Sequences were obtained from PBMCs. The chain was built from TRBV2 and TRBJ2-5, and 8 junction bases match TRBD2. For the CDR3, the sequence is CASSDVGAGEETQYF. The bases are TGTGCCAGCAGTGACGTAGGAGCGGGAGAAGAGACCCAGTACTTC. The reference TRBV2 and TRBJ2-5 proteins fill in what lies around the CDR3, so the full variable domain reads EPEVTQTPSHQVTQMGQEVILRCVPISNHLYFYWYRQILGQKVEFLVSFYNNEISEKSEIFDDQFSVERPDGSNFTLKIRSTKLEDSAMYFCASSDVGAGEETQYFGPGTRLLVL.